This T cell receptor (beta chain) derives from a study of shared clonotypes between healthy human individuals. Regarding the study as a whole: Genetic and exposure-history diversity was limited by the small donor number.

As concerns this clone: The antigen remains undetermined.

CD8 cells regarded as naive lacked CD45RO, were positively chosen for CCR7, and omitted terminally differentiated effector memory CD45RA+ cells. All donors were Caucasian adults living in Nashville, Tennessee. Only in-frame clones appear in the TCRdb table, and some are missing; sequencing was by immunoSEQ multiplex PCR. The sample lists 450,000 to 700,000 clones; around 95% were seen once. Sequencing used naive CD8+ T cells sorted from blood. The sequence came from a woman in her twenties or thirties in good health.

CDR3 sequence (DNA): TGCGCCAGCAGCCAAGGTCCCCTTCCGTCGGCCACCGGGGAGCTGTTTTTT. This encodes CASSQGPLPSATGELFF. The chain couples TRBV4-1 to TRBJ2-2; the D is unclear. The V and J ends lost 1 base and 4 bases respectively, with 16 bases between them. The germline V gene encodes CDR1 MGHRA and CDR2 YSYEKL. The CDR3 sequence is 17 residues long.